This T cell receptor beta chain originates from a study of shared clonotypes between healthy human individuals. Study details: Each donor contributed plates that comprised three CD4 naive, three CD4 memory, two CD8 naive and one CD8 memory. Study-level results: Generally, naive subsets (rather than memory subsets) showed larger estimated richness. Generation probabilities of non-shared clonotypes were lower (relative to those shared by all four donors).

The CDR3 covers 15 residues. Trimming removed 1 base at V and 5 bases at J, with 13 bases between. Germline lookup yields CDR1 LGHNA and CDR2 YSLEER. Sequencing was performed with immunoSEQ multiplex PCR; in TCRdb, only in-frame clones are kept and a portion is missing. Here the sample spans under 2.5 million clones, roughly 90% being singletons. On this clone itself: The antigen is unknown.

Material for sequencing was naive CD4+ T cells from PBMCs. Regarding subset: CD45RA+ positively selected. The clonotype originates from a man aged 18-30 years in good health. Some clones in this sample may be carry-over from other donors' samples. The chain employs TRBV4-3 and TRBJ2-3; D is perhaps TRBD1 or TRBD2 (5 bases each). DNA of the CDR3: TGCGCCAGCAGCCAAGCCACAGGTGGGGGAGATACGCAGTATTTT. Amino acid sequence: CASSQATGGGDTQYF.